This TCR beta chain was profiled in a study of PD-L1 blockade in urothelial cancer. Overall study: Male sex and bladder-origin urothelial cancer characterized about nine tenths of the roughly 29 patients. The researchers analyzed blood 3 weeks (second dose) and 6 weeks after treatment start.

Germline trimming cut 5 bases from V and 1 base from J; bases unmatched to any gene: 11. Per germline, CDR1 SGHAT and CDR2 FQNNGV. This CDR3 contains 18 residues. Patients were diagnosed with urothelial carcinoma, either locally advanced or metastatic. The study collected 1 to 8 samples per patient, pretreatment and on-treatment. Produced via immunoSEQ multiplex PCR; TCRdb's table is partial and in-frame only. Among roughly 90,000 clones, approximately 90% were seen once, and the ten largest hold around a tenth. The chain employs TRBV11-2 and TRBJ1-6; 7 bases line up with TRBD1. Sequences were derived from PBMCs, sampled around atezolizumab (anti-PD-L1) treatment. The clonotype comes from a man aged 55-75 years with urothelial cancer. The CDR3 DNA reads TGTGCCAGCAGCGCCGCGCGACAGGGAGCATCCTATAATTCACCCCTCCACTTT. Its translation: CASSAARQGASYNSPLHF.